The present T cell receptor beta chain was sequenced within a study of T cell responses to AZD1222 COVID-19 vaccine. This CDR3 spans 16 amino acids. Trimming removed 0 bases from V and 4 bases from J; junction bases left unmatched: 8. Germline V gene lookup returns CDR1 LGHNA and CDR2 YNFKEQ. Profiling relied on immunoSEQ multiplex PCR, and the TCRdb table lists in-frame clones only, not all of them. The sample includes more than 90,000 clones, 80% to 90% of them seen just once. Material: peripheral blood, obtained 28 days after the second AZD1222 dose. This chain uses TRBV4-2 with TRBJ2-7, with TRBD2 matching 8 bases. This TCR came from an adult who received the AZD1222 COVID-19 vaccine. The chain's CDR3 is CASSQDVERESYEQYF. The CDR3 coding sequence is TGTGCCAGCAGCCAAGATGTCGAGCGGGAGAGTTACGAGCAGTACTTC.